Below are 9 T cell receptor beta chains sequenced from a single sample in a study of T cells in Graves' hyperthyroidism and ophthalmopathy. It was RNA transcripts that yielded the amplified TCR beta CDR3 regions. First-round RT-PCR of the TCR CDR3 relied on the HTBI primer set. MiXCR, applied by TCRdb to the multiplex PCR reads, yields one record per CDR3 protein. The table records roughly 380,000 distinct CDR3 sequences, 15% to 20% of them present only once. The source material was blood. These receptors all stem from a woman aged 35 to 49 with Graves' ophthalmopathy.

This clonotype was observed many times. J is TRBJ2-7 and V is TRBV12-3 or TRBV12-4; TRBD1 aligns across 7 bases. The length of the CDR3 is 14 residues. V lost 8 bases, J lost 6 bases, and 13 bases stayed unmatched. The CDR3: CASLASRQGGEQYF. The DNA of the CDR3 is TGTGCCAGCTTAGCTTCCCGACAGGGTGGCGAGCAGTACTTC.

This clonotype was seen at least ten times. The CDR3 loop is CASSSFAGEDEQYF. The CDR3 region has the DNA TGTGCCAGCAGTTCGTTTGCGGGAGAGGACGAGCAGTACTTC. V and J are TRBV28 and TRBJ2-7; TRBD2 agrees at 7 bases. Germline V lookup: CDR1 MDHEN, CDR2 SYDVKM. With V trimmed by 4 bases and J by 5 bases, 8 bases remained unmatched. This CDR3 is built from 14 residues.

This clonotype was found many times. A much more abundant neighbour one base away suggests this may be a read error. V is TRBV6-1 and J is TRBJ1-5; D is possibly TRBD1 (5 bases). This CDR3 has 14 amino acids. Germline V gene sequence: CDR1 MNHNS, CDR2 SASEGT. The V gene lost 6 bases and the J gene lost 0 bases, with 9 bases spanning the gap. This chain's CDR3 is CASRRGNSNQPQHF. The CDR3 region has the DNA TGTGCCAGCAGACGGGGGAATAGCAATCAGCCCCAGCATTTT.

At least ten counts were recorded for this clonotype. The chain uses TRBV28 and TRBJ1-5; 10 bases align to TRBD1. Germline values: CDR1 MDHEN, CDR2 SYDVKM. The CDR3 is 16 residues long. The J segment lost 5 bases and the V segment lost 5 bases, leaving 9 bases of the junction unmatched. CDR3 loop: CASSPYYGQGDQPQHF. CDR3 nucleotides: TGTGCCAGCAGTCCATACTACGGACAGGGGGATCAGCCCCAGCATTTT.

This clonotype was observed many times. V is TRBV12-3 or TRBV12-4 and J is TRBJ1-2, with no clear D. The CDR3 is 13 amino acids. Trimming took off 7 bases at V and 6 bases at J, with 15 bases between the two ends. Written as DNA, the CDR3 is TGTGCCAGCACCCAACCGGGTCCGGATGGCTACACCTTC. Translated: CASTQPGPDGYTF.

The table lists this clonotype with many counts. J is TRBJ2-2 and V is TRBV7-3, with D perhaps TRBD1 (5 bases). This CDR3 has 15 amino acids. Trimming stripped 1 base from V and 2 bases from J, with 8 bases between. The germline CDR1 and CDR2 sequences are SGHTA and FQGTGA. The CDR3 spells CASSLMTANTGELFF. The CDR3, as DNA: TGTGCCAGCAGCTTAATGACAGCCAACACCGGGGAGCTGTTTTTT.

This clonotype was seen at least ten times. This rearrangement joins TRBV6-2 or TRBV6-3 to TRBJ1-5, with a weak D call TRBD1 (5 bases). Germline loops: CDR1 MNHEY, CDR2 SVGEGT. The CDR3 is made up of 11 amino acids. V was clipped by 6 bases and J by 15 bases, with 15 bases between them. This CDR3 reads CASSLGTEVHF. For the CDR3, the DNA is TGTGCCAGCAGCCTCGGGACGGAGGTGCATTTT.

This clonotype was recorded only once. The chain couples TRBV20-1 to TRBJ2-7; no definite D call. The CDR3 runs to 13 residues. V lost 3 bases and J lost 3, with 12 bases in between. CDR1 DFQATT and CDR2 SNEGSKA come from the germline V gene (reference sequence). CDR3 coding DNA: TGCAGTGCTAGGATTGGCCTCGGCTACGAGCAGTACTTC. Translating it yields CSARIGLGYEQYF.

This clonotype has ten or more counts. This rearrangement joins TRBV12-3 or TRBV12-4 to TRBJ1-1, with D perhaps matching TRBD1 (5 bases). The germline V and J ends were trimmed by 5 bases and 5 bases, with 15 bases remaining between them. The CDR3 totals 14 residues. The CDR3 nucleotides are TGTGCCAGCAGTCAGGGCGGCCTAGGGACTGAAGCTTTCTTT. Protein sequence: CASSQGGLGTEAFF.